This T cell receptor (beta chain) was recovered during a study of T cells in Graves' hyperthyroidism and ophthalmopathy. Study background: Peripheral blood was obtained at initial diagnosis, preceding any treatment.

Calling Graves' hyperthyroidism stable meant ophthalmopathy did not progress within 18 months. Exclusion of a patient resulted from uncontrolled infection, other autoimmune disease, pregnancy or lactation. PBMCs came from 10 ml fresh peripheral blood. RNA transcripts provided the source from which TCR beta CDR3 regions were amplified. TCR CDR3 underwent first-round RT-PCR with the HTBI primer set. TCRdb used MiXCR to reprocess the multiplex PCR reads, holding one entry per CDR3 protein. The table shows hundreds of thousands of distinct CDR3 sequences, with around 16% occurring only once. CDR3 length: 15 residues. After removal of 1 base from V and 8 bases from J, the junction contained 6 bases not matched to a gene. In germline, CDR1 is MGHRA, CDR2 YSYEKL. This clonotype has a handful of counts.

Sample: blood. The sequence derives from a woman aged 18-29 years with Graves' hyperthyroidism. The rearrangement links TRBV4-1 to TRBJ1-4, with TRBD1 matching over 8 bases. CDR3 DNA: TGCGCCAGCAGCCAAGGGGACAGGTTGGGCGAAAAACTGTTTTTT. Protein sequence: CASSQGDRLGEKLFF.